A selection of T cell receptor beta chains follows, all from one sample in a study of T cell repertoires in cytomegalovirus infection. TCRdb re-analysed the reads in MiXCR, keeping a single row per CDR3 protein. This sample has about 400,000 distinct CDR3 sequences; 15% to 20% occur once, and the top ten carry less than 9.5%. Sequenced: PBMCs. These TCRs come from a human donor in good health (CMV status not recorded). Some clones in this sample may be carry-over from other donors' samples. Each CDR3 is given with its conserved first and last residue. Expanded clones get a size class; other rows say once, few or many, or leave the size out.

v_gene	j_gene	abundance	CDR3aa
TRBV4-1	TRBJ1-1	NA	CASSRGDTWNTEAFF
TRBV5-6	TRBJ1-5	once	CASSLWEIEGDQPQHF
TRBV7-2	TRBJ2-5	many	CASSRSGGAGWTQYF
TRBV28	TRBJ2-1	few	CASSLGWGLQFF
TRBV7-2	TRBJ2-7	many	CASSSWTSGRARYEQYF
TRBV20-1	TRBJ2-5	NA	CSARGSGEETQYF
TRBV19	TRBJ2-7	once	CASSISGTGGAYEQYF
TRBV27	TRBJ1-5	NA	CASRVTGINNQPQHF
TRBV4-2	TRBJ2-3	NA	CASSPVAPFEVAGNGDTQYF
TRBV7-2	TRBJ2-1	few	CASSPLRGGRNEQFF
TRBV7-8	TRBJ1-5	many	CASSLGRGGNQPQHF
TRBV12-3/TRBV12-4	TRBJ1-2	few	CASSLNTGTYYGYTF
TRBV12-3/TRBV12-4	TRBJ2-5	NA	CATSRDRQTQETQYF
TRBV6-1	TRBJ2-1	few	CASSLGISPNNEQFF